This T cell receptor beta chain stems from a study of CD8+ T cells in alopecia areata. Overall study: Treatment of the treated patients consisted of oral tofacitinib, 5 to 10 mg twice daily.

Germline values: CDR1 SEHNR, CDR2 FQNEAQ (reference sequence). The ends were cut back, 4 bases at V and 4 bases at J, with 17 bases in the middle. This CDR3 is 17 amino acids long. As to treatment: oral pan-JAK inhibitor, 5-10 mg twice daily. Study results and caveats: For baseline CD8+ expansion, any link to response stays uncertain with one nonresponder. Relative to normal scalp, lesional scalp, especially alopecia totalis/universalis, showed higher clonality.

Extraction and reverse transcription of RNA yielded cDNA as the sequencing template. Clones were read by immunoSEQ multiplex PCR, and TCRdb kept only the in-frame ones, dropping some. The sample has about 190,000 clones, around 60% seen once. Points on this clone: Its antigen remains unidentified.

Sequencing used CD4+ T cells sorted from blood, obtained at week 4, from a patient treated with tofacitinib. This clonotype originated in a human donor with alopecia areata. V usage is TRBV7-9 and J usage is TRBJ2-6; D is undetermined. The CDR3: CASSSDRRSTGANVLTF. CDR3 coding DNA: TGTGCCAGCAGCTCCGACCGGAGATCTACGGGGGCCAACGTCCTGACTTTC. The full variable domain, with the rest looked up from reference TRBV7-9 and TRBJ2-6, is DTGVSQNPRHKITKRGQNVTFRCDPISEHNRLYWYRQTLGQGPEFLTYFQNEAQLEKSRLLSDRFSAERPKGSFSTLEIQRTEQGDSAMYLCASSSDRRSTGANVLTFGAGSRLTVL.